The 25 T cell receptor beta chains given below trace back to one sample, sequenced in a study of beta chain features in type 1 diabetes. These receptors are not linked to any known antigen. Study-wide findings and caveats: All four CD4+ subsets from Type 1 diabetes patients carried moderately but significantly shorter TCRB CDR3s.

All of the isolated RNA was reverse transcribed, so expressed TCRB transcripts were sequenced. This table comes from immunoSEQ multiplex PCR, and its TCRdb copy is limited to in-frame clones, with some not included. This sample has a few hundred thousand clones, with approximately 11% found just once. Sequenced sample: naive CD4+ T cells from blood. The receptors derive from a man aged 30-40 years with type 1 diabetes.

This clone has more than one count but fewer than ten. The junction differs from germline at one of its ends, possibly a read error. The V call is TRBV11-2, the J call TRBJ2-7; D may be TRBD2 (5 bases). Germline V lookup: CDR1 SGHAT, CDR2 FQNNGV. The CDR3 spans 15 residues. The CDR3 reads CASSLDQRRGLIHNF. CDR3 nucleotide sequence: TGTGCCAGCAGCTTAGATCAACGGAGAGGGCTGATCCATAACTTC.

This clone was counted between two and nine times. The chain carries TRBV5-6 and TRBJ1-5; D perhaps matches TRBD1 (5 bases). V shed 0 bases and J shed 6 bases, with 13 bases lying between them. The CDR3 length is 15 residues. Germline CDR1 reads SGHDT; CDR2 reads YYEEEE. CDR3 region: CASSLDSRAGQPQHF. The CDR3 nucleotides read TGTGCCAGCAGCTTGGATTCCAGGGCCGGTCAGCCCCAGCATTTT.

This clone was counted only a few times. The chain is built from TRBV7-2 and TRBJ2-3, with TRBD2 matching over 10 bases. Per the germline V gene, CDR1 is SGHTA and CDR2 is FQGNSA. There are 13 residues in the CDR3. Germline trimming cut 9 bases from V and 6 bases from J; bases unmatched to any gene: 6. The CDR3 reads CASYSGGRDTQYF. The CDR3 DNA reads TGTGCCAGTTATAGCGGGGGGCGGGATACGCAGTATTTT.

This clone has a handful of counts. The V call is TRBV10-3, the J call TRBJ1-1; no firm D call. The CDR3 is 12 amino acids. Germline-derived CDR1 and CDR2 are ENHRY and SYGVKD. V was pared by 6 bases and J by 8 bases, with 13 bases between. This chain's CDR3 is CAIRNLGGEAFF. The CDR3 DNA reads as TGTGCCATCAGAAATTTGGGAGGGGAAGCTTTCTTT.

Only a few counts were recorded for this clone. The rearrangement joins TRBV6-1 to TRBJ2-3; 12 nucleotides agree with TRBD2. Germline-derived CDR1 and CDR2 are MNHNS and SASEGT. Losses at the gene ends were 1 base for V and 8 bases for J; bases not matched to a gene: 13. The length of the CDR3 is 18 residues. DNA of the CDR3: TGTGCCAGCAGTGAAGTACTAGCGGGGGGTACCGGGCCAGGTACGCAGTATTTT. Translation gives CASSEVLAGGTGPGTQYF.

This clone turned up a few times. The chain couples TRBV28 to TRBJ2-7, with 10 bases that match TRBD1. The CDR3 covers 14 residues. CDR1 and CDR2 (germline): MDHEN, SYDVKM. After removal of 5 bases from V and 7 bases from J, the junction contained 8 bases not matched to a gene. The CDR3: CASSPGTGAWEQYF. The CDR3 DNA reads as TGTGCCAGCAGTCCCGGGACAGGGGCGTGGGAGCAGTACTTC.

This clone was detected a few times. The J gene is TRBJ2-7, the V gene TRBV9; 7 bases fit TRBD2. This CDR3 comprises 17 residues. Germline-derived CDR1 and CDR2 are SGDLS and YYNGEE. Losses at the gene ends were 0 bases for V and 6 bases for J; bases not matched to a gene: 15. This CDR3 is CASSVGSFGGLQSEQYF. The CDR3 nucleotides are TGTGCCAGCAGCGTAGGGTCCTTCGGGGGGTTACAGAGCGAGCAGTACTTC.

The V and J genes are TRBV28 and TRBJ2-5; 9 positions match TRBD1. The DNA end lines up better with TRBJ2-7; the J call may be wrong. Germline CDR1 MDHEN, CDR2 SYDVKM. The CDR3 spans 14 residues. The CDR3 spells CASSLGTGRYEQYF. CDR3 DNA: TGTGCCAGCAGTTTGGGGACAGGGCGCTACGAGCAGTACTTC.

The chain couples TRBV2 to TRBJ1-4; weak D call: TRBD1 (5 bases). Trimming left V 5 bases short and J 6 bases short, with 13 bases between. The CDR3 runs to 14 residues. CDR1 SNHLY and CDR2 FYNNEI come from the germline V gene. This CDR3 is CASSLDSSDEKLFF. Written as DNA, the CDR3 is TGTGCCAGCAGTCTAGACAGCTCCGATGAAAAACTGTTTTTT.

J is TRBJ2-7 and V is TRBV30; 9 bases match TRBD1. The germline CDR1 and CDR2 sequences are GTSNPN and SVGIG (reference sequence). The CDR3 consists of 16 residues. With V trimmed by 0 bases and J by 6 bases, 12 bases remained unmatched. The CDR3 loop is CAWSVLGTGGASEQYF. Here the CDR3 DNA reads TGTGCCTGGAGTGTACTAGGTACAGGGGGCGCTAGCGAGCAGTACTTC.

This clone was observed a handful of times. The CDR3 is CASSLSGGETQYF. The CDR3 region has the DNA TGTGCCAGCAGCTTATCAGGGGGAGAGACCCAGTACTTC. The gene calls are TRBV7-2 and TRBJ2-5; TRBD1 matches 7 bases. The CDR3 totals 13 residues. The germline V gene has CDR1 SGHTA and CDR2 FQGNSA. The trim removed 2 bases at V and 4 bases at J, leaving 1 base unmatched.

This clone was detected only a few times. This chain links TRBV10-3 with TRBJ1-1, with 7 bases identical to TRBD1. Germline V lookup: CDR1 ENHRY, CDR2 SYGVKD. V was clipped by 2 bases and J by 3 bases; unmatched bases: 0. This CDR3 has 13 amino acids. CDR3: CAISERGHTEAFF. CDR3 DNA: TGTGCCATCAGTGAGAGGGGGCACACTGAAGCTTTCTTT.

The chain joins TRBV15 to TRBJ2-3, with D uncertain. V shed 3 bases and J shed 2 bases, with 6 bases lying between them. Per the germline V gene, CDR1 is LNHNV and CDR2 is YYDKDF (reference sequence). There are 13 residues in the CDR3. The DNA of the CDR3 is TGTGCCACCAGCAGGTCTTACACAGATACGCAGTATTTT. It encodes CATSRSYTDTQYF.

The rearrangement joins TRBV10-3 to TRBJ1-2; D gene ambiguous. Germline V gene data show CDR1 as ENHRY and CDR2 as SYGVKD. V dropped 6 bases and J dropped 6 bases, with 11 bases sitting between them. This CDR3 comprises 12 residues. CDR3 in amino acids: CAISPGPDGYTF. The CDR3 bases are TGTGCCATCAGCCCCGGTCCTGATGGCTACACCTTC.

This clone was picked up a small number of times. The J gene is TRBJ1-5, the V gene TRBV11-2, with 8 bases identical to TRBD1. Germline V gene lookup returns CDR1 SGHAT and CDR2 FQNNGV. CDR3 size: 13 residues. The V segment lost 3 bases and the J segment 7 bases; nucleotides outside the gene matches: 2. The CDR3 DNA reads as TGTGCCAGCAGCTTTACAGGGGGACAGCCCCAGCATTTT. Its translation is CASSFTGGQPQHF. The full variable domain, in which reference TRBV11-2 and TRBJ1-5 provide the parts outside the CDR3, is EAGVAQSPRYKIIEKRQSVAFWCNPISGHATLYWYQQILGQGPKLLIQFQNNGVVDDSQLPKDRFSAERLKGVDSTLKIQPAKLEDSAVYLCASSFTGGQPQHFGDGTRLSIL.

The genes are TRBV20-1 and TRBJ2-7, with D perhaps TRBD2 (6 bases). Germline CDR1 and CDR2: DFQATT and SNEGSKA (reference sequence). The CDR3 spans 11 residues. Trimming stripped 5 bases from V and 6 bases from J, with 11 bases between. CDR3 nucleotides: TGCAGTGCTTCGACTAGTTTCGAGCAGTACTTC. Protein: CSASTSFEQYF.

The table lists this clone with a few counts. The rearrangement links TRBV11-2 to TRBJ2-5; 9 bases are shared with TRBD1. The J segment lost 9 bases and the V segment lost 5 bases, leaving 16 bases of the junction unmatched. Germline V gene sequence: CDR1 SGHAT, CDR2 FQNNGV. This CDR3 is built from 16 residues. CDR3 residues: CASSHRGQGWEGPQYF. The CDR3 bases are TGTGCCAGCAGCCACCGGGGACAGGGATGGGAAGGGCCCCAGTACTTC.

This clone showed up just a few times. This sequence joins TRBV15 and TRBJ2-3; 8 nucleotides align to TRBD2. V was pared by 0 bases and J by 1 base, with 6 bases of the junction left unmatched. The germline CDR1 and CDR2 sequences are LNHNV and YYDKDF (reference sequence). The CDR3 has 17 residues. The CDR3 DNA reads TGTGCCACCAGCAGAGATGCAACTAGCGGCCGCACAGATACGCAGTATTTT. Residues: CATSRDATSGRTDTQYF.

The J gene is TRBJ1-1, the V gene TRBV7-9; 9 positions agree with TRBD1. Unmatched junction bases numbered 7, after V lost 4 bases and J lost 4 bases. CDR1 SEHNR and CDR2 FQNEAQ come from the germline V gene (reference sequence). This CDR3 region has 15 residues. The CDR3 DNA follows: TGTGCCAGCAGCTCCGGACAGGGGCCGGTCACTGAAGCTTTCTTT. Translation: CASSSGQGPVTEAFF.

This clone has more than one count but fewer than ten. The V gene is TRBV5-1, the J gene TRBJ2-7, with D possibly matching TRBD1 (5 bases). There are 13 residues in the CDR3. Deletions cut 5 bases from V and 2 bases from J, with 11 bases between. The germline V gene encodes CDR1 SGHRS and CDR2 YFSETQ. Here the CDR3 DNA reads TGCGCCAGCAGTATTGACAGCCCCTACGAGCAGTACTTC. Its translation: CASSIDSPYEQYF.

In its sample, this clone was seen a few times. The chain joins TRBV19 to TRBJ1-5; no firm D call. V was shortened by 0 bases and J by 2 bases, with 5 bases between the two germline ends. This CDR3 spans 14 amino acids. Germline CDR1 is LNHDA and CDR2 is SQIVND (reference sequence). The CDR3 protein is CASSIEGGNQPQHF. In DNA, the CDR3 is TGTGCCAGTAGTATAGAGGGCGGCAATCAGCCCCAGCATTTT.

A few counts support this clone. J is TRBJ1-6 and V is TRBV9; TRBD1 is a possible D gene (6 bases). Germline loops: CDR1 SGDLS, CDR2 YYNGEE. There are 14 residues in the CDR3. Trimming pared 3 bases from V and 10 bases from J, leaving 14 bases between. As DNA, the CDR3 is TGTGCCAGCAGCGGAACAGGGAGTGGATCACCCCTCCACTTT. Residues: CASSGTGSGSPLHF.

The CDR3 bases are TGTGCCAGCAGTCGTCCACCAGCAGGGTCAGGTGGCTACACCTTC. Its protein product is CASSRPPAGSGGYTF. This rearrangement joins TRBV9 to TRBJ1-2, with a tentative D call TRBD1 (5 bases). This CDR3 is 15 amino acids long. V lost 5 bases and J 7 bases, leaving 21 bases between the germline ends. Per the germline V gene, CDR1 is SGDLS and CDR2 is YYNGEE.

This chain uses TRBV2 with TRBJ2-5; D unclear. Germline V CDR1 and CDR2: SNHLY, FYNNEI. The CDR3 contains 11 residues. V dropped 5 bases and J dropped 5 bases, with 6 bases sitting between them. The DNA for the CDR3 is TGTGCCAGCAGTTCCCGGGAGACCCAGTACTTC. Residues: CASSSRETQYF.

This clone was observed a few times. The chain couples TRBV6-6 to TRBJ2-5; D perhaps matches TRBD2 (5 bases). The CDR3 consists of 14 residues. Trimming stripped 4 bases from V and 5 bases from J, with 14 bases between. Germline V lookup: CDR1 MNHNY, CDR2 SVGAGI (reference sequence). This CDR3 reads CASSSARRWETQYF. CDR3 nucleotide sequence: TGTGCCAGCAGTTCCGCCAGGAGGTGGGAGACCCAGTACTTC.